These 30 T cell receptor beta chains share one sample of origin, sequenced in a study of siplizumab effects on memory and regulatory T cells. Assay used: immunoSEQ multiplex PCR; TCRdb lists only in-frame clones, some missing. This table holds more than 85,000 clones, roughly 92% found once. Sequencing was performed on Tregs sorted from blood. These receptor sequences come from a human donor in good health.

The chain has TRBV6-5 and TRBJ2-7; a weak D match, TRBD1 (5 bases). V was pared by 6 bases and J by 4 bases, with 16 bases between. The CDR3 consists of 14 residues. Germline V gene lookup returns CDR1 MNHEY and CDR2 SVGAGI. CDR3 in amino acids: CASRDRGTSYEQYF. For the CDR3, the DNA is TGTGCCAGCAGGGATAGGGGTACCTCGTACGAGCAGTACTTC.

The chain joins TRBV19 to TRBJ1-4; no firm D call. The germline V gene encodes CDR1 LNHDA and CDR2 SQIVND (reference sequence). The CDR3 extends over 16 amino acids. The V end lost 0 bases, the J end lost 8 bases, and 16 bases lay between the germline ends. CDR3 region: CASSIDRDRVEEKLFF. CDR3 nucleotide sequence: TGTGCCAGTAGTATAGATCGTGATAGGGTTGAAGAAAAACTGTTTTTT.

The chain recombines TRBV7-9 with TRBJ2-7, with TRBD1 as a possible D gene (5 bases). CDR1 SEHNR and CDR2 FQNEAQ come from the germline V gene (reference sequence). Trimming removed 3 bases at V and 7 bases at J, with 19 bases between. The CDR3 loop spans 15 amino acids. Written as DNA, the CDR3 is TGTGCCAGCAGCTTCCTTTTCGGTCAGGGCTATGAGCAGTACTTC. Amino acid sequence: CASSFLFGQGYEQYF.

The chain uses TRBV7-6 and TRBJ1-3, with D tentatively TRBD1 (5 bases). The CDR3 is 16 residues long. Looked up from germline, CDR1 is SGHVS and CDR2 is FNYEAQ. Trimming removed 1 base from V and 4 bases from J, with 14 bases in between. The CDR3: CASSLVRGESGNTIYF. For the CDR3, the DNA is TGTGCCAGCAGCTTAGTTCGGGGGGAATCGGGAAACACCATATATTTT.

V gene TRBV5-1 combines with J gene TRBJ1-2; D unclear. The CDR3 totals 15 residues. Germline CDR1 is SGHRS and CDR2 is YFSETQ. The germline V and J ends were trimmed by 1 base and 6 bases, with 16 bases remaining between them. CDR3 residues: CASSLSRVFGHGYTF. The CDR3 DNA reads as TGCGCCAGCAGCTTGAGCCGGGTTTTTGGGCATGGCTACACCTTC.

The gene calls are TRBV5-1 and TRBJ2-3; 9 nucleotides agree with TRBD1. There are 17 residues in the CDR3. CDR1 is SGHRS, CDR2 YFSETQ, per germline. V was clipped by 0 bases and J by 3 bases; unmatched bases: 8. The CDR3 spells CASSLADRGGSTDTQYF. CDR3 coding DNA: TGCGCCAGCAGCTTGGCGGACAGGGGCGGGAGTACAGATACGCAGTATTTT.

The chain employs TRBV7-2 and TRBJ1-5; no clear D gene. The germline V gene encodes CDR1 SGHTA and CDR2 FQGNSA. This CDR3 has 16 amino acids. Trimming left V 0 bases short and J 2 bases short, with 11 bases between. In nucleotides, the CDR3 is TGTGCCAGCAGCTTAGCATCCGGGTTTGGCAATCAGCCCCAGCATTTT. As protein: CASSLASGFGNQPQHF.

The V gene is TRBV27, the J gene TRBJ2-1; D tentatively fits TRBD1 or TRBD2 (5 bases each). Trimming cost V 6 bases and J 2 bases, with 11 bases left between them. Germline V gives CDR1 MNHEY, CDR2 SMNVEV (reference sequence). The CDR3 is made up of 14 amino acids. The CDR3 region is CASSSGTPYNEQFF. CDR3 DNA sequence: TGTGCCAGCAGCTCGGGGACGCCCTACAATGAGCAGTTCTTC.

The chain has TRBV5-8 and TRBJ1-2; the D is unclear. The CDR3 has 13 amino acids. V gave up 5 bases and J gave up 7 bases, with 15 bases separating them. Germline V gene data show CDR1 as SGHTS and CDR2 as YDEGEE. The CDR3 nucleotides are TGTGCCAGCAGTCCAGCGGCGGGAAGTGGCTACACCTTC. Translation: CASSPAAGSGYTF.

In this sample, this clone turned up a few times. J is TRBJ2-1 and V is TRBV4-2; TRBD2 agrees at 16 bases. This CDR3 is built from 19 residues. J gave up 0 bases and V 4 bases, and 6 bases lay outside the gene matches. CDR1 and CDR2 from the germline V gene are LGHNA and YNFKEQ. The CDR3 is CASSLPGLAGGSSYNEQFF. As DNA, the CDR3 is TGTGCCAGCAGCCTACCGGGACTAGCGGGAGGGAGCTCCTACAATGAGCAGTTCTTC.

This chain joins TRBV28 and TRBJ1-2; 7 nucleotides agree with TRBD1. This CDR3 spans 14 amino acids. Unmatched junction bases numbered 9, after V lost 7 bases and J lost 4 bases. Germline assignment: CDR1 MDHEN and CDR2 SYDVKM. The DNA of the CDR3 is TGTGCCAGCACCCCCTGGGGGACAGCCTATGGCTACACCTTC. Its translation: CASTPWGTAYGYTF.

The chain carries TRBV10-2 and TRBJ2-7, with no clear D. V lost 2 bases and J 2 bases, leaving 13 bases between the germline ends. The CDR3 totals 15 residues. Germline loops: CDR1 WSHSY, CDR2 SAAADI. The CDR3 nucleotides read TGCGCCAGCAGTGAGGGCCAGGCCTACACCTACGAGCAGTACTTC. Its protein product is CASSEGQAYTYEQYF.

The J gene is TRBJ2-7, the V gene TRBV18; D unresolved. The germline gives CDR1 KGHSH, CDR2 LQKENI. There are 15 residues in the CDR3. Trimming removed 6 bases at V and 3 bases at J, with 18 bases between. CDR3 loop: CASSPNDGLGYEQYF. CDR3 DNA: TGTGCCAGCTCTCCCAACGACGGGTTGGGCTACGAGCAGTACTTC. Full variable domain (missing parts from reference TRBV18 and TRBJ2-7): NAGVMQNPRHLVRRRGQEARLRCSPMKGHSHVYWYRQLPEEGLKFMVYLQKENIIDESGMPKERFSAEFPKEGPSILRIQQVVRGDSAAYFCASSPNDGLGYEQYFGPGTRLTVT.

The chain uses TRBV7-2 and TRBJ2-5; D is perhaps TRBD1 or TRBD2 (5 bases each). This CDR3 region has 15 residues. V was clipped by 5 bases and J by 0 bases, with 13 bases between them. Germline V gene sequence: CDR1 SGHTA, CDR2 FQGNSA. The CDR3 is CASSLTRGHQETQYF. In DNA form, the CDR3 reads TGTGCCAGCAGCCTTACGAGGGGCCACCAAGAGACCCAGTACTTC.

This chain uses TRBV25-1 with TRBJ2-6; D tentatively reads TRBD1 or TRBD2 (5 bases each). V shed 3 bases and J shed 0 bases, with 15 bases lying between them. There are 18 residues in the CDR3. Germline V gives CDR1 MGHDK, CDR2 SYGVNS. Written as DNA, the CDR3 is TGTGCCAGCAGTGATCACCAGGGAGTCGGCTCTGGGGCCAACGTCCTGACTTTC. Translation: CASSDHQGVGSGANVLTF.

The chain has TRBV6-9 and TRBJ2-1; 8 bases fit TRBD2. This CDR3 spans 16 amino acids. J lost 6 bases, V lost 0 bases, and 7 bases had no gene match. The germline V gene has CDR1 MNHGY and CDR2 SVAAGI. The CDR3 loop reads CASSYSDGRGSNEQFF. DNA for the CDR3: TGTGCCAGCAGTTATTCGGACGGGAGGGGGAGCAATGAGCAGTTCTTC.

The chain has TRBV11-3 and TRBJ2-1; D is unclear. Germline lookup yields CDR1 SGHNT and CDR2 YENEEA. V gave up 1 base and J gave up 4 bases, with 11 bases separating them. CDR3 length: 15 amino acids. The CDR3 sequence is CASSLGPNGYNEQFF. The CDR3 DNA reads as TGTGCCAGCAGCTTAGGCCCCAATGGATACAATGAGCAGTTCTTC.

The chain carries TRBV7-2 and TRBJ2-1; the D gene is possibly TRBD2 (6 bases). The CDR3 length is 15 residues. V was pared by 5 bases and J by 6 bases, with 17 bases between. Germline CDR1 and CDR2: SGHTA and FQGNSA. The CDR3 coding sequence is TGTGCCAGCAGCGCCCTGGGAGGAAGCTTCAATGAGCAGTTCTTC. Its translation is CASSALGGSFNEQFF.

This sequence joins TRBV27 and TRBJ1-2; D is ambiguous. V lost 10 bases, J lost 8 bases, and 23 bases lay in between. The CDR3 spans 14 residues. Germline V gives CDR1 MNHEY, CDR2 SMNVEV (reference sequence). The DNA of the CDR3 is TGTGCCACCCGTCTCGACGGACGTTTCGGGGGCTACACCTTC. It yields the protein CATRLDGRFGGYTF.

CDR3 sequence reads: CASSYRKNEQFF. DNA for the CDR3: TGTGCCAGCAGTTACAGGAAGAATGAGCAGTTCTTC. The chain employs TRBV6-5 and TRBJ2-1; D is unclear. The CDR3 has 12 residues. From germline, CDR1 is MNHEY and CDR2 SVGAGI. Trimming shortened V by 2 bases and J by 7 bases, and 6 bases separated the two germline ends.

The CDR3: CASRQTSGNTYEQYF. As DNA, the CDR3 is TGTGCCAGTAGGCAGACTAGCGGGAACACCTACGAGCAGTACTTC. This chain connects TRBV19 to TRBJ2-7; 11 bases fit TRBD2. J was trimmed by 2 bases and V by 6 bases; bases with no gene match: 6. The CDR3 has 15 amino acids. CDR1 is LNHDA and CDR2 is SQIVND in the germline V gene (reference sequence).

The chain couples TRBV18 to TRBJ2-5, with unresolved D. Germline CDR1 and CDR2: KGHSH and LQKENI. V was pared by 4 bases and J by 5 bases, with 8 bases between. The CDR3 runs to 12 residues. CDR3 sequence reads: CASSLLKETQYF. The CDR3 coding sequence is TGTGCCAGCTCACTTCTAAAGGAGACCCAGTACTTC.

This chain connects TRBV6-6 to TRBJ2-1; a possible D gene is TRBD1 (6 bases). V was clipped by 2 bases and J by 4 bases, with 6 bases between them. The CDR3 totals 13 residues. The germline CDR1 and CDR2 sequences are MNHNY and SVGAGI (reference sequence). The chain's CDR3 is CASSYGTYNEQFF. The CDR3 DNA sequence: TGTGCCAGCAGTTACGGGACATACAATGAGCAGTTCTTC.

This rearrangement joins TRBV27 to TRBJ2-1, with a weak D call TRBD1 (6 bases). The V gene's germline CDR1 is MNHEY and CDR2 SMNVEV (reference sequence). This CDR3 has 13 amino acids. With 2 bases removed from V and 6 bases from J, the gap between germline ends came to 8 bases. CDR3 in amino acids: CASSLGRGNEQFF. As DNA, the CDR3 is TGTGCCAGCAGTTTAGGCAGGGGCAATGAGCAGTTCTTC.

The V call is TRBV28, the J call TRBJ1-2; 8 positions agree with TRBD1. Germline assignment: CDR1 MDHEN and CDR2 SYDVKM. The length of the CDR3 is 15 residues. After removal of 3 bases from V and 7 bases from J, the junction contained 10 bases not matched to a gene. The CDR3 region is CASSLPNTGGAGYTF. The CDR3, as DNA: TGTGCCAGCAGTTTGCCGAATACAGGGGGAGCTGGCTACACCTTC.

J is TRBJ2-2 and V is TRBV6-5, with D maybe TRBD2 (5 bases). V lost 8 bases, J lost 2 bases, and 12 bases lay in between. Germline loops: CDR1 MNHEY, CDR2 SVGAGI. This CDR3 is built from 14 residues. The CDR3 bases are TGTGCCAGCGGGATCGGACTTAACACCGGGGAGCTGTTTTTT. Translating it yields CASGIGLNTGELFF.

The CDR3 DNA sequence: TGCGCCAGCAGCCGCCGACAGGTTAATGAAAAACTGTTTTTT. It codes for CASSRRQVNEKLFF. The chain employs TRBV4-1 and TRBJ1-4; perhaps TRBD1 as D (6 bases). The CDR3 loop spans 14 amino acids. V was shortened by 4 bases and J by 4 bases, with 10 bases between the two germline ends. CDR1 and CDR2 from the germline V gene are MGHRA and YSYEKL.

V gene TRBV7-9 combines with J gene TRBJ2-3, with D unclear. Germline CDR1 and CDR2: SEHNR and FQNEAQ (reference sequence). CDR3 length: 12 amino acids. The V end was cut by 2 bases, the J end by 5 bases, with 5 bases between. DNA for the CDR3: TGTGCCAGCAGCTTAAGGGTAGATACGCAGTATTTT. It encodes CASSLRVDTQYF.

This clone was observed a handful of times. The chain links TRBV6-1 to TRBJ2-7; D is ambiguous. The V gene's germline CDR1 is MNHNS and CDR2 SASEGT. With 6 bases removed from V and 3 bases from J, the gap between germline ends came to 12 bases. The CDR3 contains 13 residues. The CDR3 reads CASRVGSFYEQYF. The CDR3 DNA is TGTGCCAGCAGAGTGGGGTCCTTCTACGAGCAGTACTTC.

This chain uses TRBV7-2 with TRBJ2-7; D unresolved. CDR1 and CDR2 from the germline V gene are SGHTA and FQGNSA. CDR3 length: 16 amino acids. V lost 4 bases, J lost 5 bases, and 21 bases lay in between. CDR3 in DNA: TGTGCCAGCAGCTGGGTTCTAGGGCCCAGATCTGACGAGCAGTACTTC. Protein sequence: CASSWVLGPRSDEQYF. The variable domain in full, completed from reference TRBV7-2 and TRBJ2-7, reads GAGVSQSPSNKVTEKGKDVELRCDPISGHTALYWYRQSLGQGLEFLIYFQGNSAPDKSGLPSDRFSAERTGGSVSTLTIQRTQQEDSAVYLCASSWVLGPRSDEQYFGPGTRLTVT.